A selection of T cell receptor beta chains follows, all from one sample in a study of T cells in Graves' hyperthyroidism and ophthalmopathy. TCRdb independently ran MiXCR on the multiplex PCR reads; one entry per CDR3 protein. Seen here are about 550,000 distinct CDR3 sequences, less than 25% observed once, and the top ten hold roughly 29%. The sequenced sample was blood. Receptor source: a man in his late teens or twenties with Graves' hyperthyroidism. Both conserved end residues are trimmed from each CDR3. Fields, in order: CDR3 protein, J gene, V gene, clone size. Part of the rows lack a size; the others show once, few, many or a class for expanded clones.

CDR3 protein: ASSHRSQETQY
J gene: TRBJ2-5
V gene: TRBV27
clone size: .

CDR3 protein: ASSAWTGAMNTEAF
J gene: TRBJ1-1
V gene: TRBV6-1
clone size: many

CDR3 protein: ASSLPQGMSRPGNTIY
J gene: TRBJ1-3
V gene: TRBV11-1
clone size: .

CDR3 protein: ASSVTGPSQEQF
J gene: TRBJ2-1
V gene: TRBV2
clone size: many

CDR3 protein: ATRSMGGTNYGYT
J gene: TRBJ1-2
V gene: TRBV10-3
clone size: .

CDR3 protein: ASSTSEFNYGYT
J gene: TRBJ1-2
V gene: TRBV12-3/TRBV12-4
clone size: .

CDR3 protein: ASSEQTYGYT
J gene: TRBJ1-2
V gene: TRBV2
clone size: many

CDR3 protein: ASSPPSVRETQY
J gene: TRBJ2-5
V gene: TRBV7-6
clone size: .

CDR3 protein: ASGLAKGRDTEAF
J gene: TRBJ1-1
V gene: TRBV12-5
clone size: many

CDR3 protein: ASSPSGLPAAQY
J gene: TRBJ2-5
V gene: TRBV7-9
clone size: many

CDR3 protein: ASSSDRGGT
J gene: TRBJ1-2
V gene: TRBV28
clone size: many

CDR3 protein: ASSPAPGQQQEGYT
J gene: TRBJ1-2
V gene: TRBV12-3/TRBV12-4
clone size: few

CDR3 protein: ASSQVAQSFYGYT
J gene: TRBJ1-2
V gene: TRBV4-1
clone size: many

CDR3 protein: ASSIGGQGTFYGYT
J gene: TRBJ1-2
V gene: TRBV19
clone size: many

CDR3 protein: ASRVDSSYEQY
J gene: TRBJ2-7
V gene: TRBV6-1
clone size: many

CDR3 protein: ASSPRWVREQY
J gene: TRBJ2-7
V gene: TRBV28
clone size: many

CDR3 protein: ASSITTGLDTGELF
J gene: TRBJ2-2
V gene: TRBV28
clone size: .

CDR3 protein: ASRNRGNTEAF
J gene: TRBJ1-1
V gene: TRBV6-1
clone size: few

CDR3 protein: ASSQGALQETQY
J gene: TRBJ2-5
V gene: TRBV2
clone size: few

CDR3 protein: ASSDWTREAF
J gene: TRBJ1-1
V gene: TRBV6-1
clone size: many

CDR3 protein: SAPGDTETQY
J gene: TRBJ2-5
V gene: TRBV20-1
clone size: many

CDR3 protein: ASSLVPAVTGELF
J gene: TRBJ2-2
V gene: TRBV27
clone size: .

CDR3 protein: SAPDRNPMNTEAF
J gene: TRBJ1-1
V gene: TRBV20-1
clone size: many

CDR3 protein: ATKLGEVGNTIY
J gene: TRBJ1-3
V gene: TRBV6-1
clone size: many

CDR3 protein: AWEGRDYGYT
J gene: TRBJ1-2
V gene: TRBV30
clone size: many

CDR3 protein: ASSIEQGDEQY
J gene: TRBJ2-7
V gene: TRBV5-1
clone size: .

CDR3 protein: ASSILDRAGTYEQY
J gene: TRBJ2-7
V gene: TRBV19
clone size: many

CDR3 protein: ASSLQGEADTQY
J gene: TRBJ2-3
V gene: TRBV5-1
clone size: .

CDR3 protein: ASSASPGKGEQY
J gene: TRBJ2-7
V gene: TRBV12-3/TRBV12-4
clone size: .